The 15 T cell receptor beta chains in this list originate from one sample, sequenced in a study of T cell repertoires in cytomegalovirus infection (dated 2019 in TCRdb). Sequencing instrument: Illumina HiSeq 1500. In-frame beta chains were kept once TCRdb had trimmed the public reads at Q25 with fastp and called clones with MiXCR. Each entry merges the rows of one CDR3 protein and shows their most common DNA and genes. The sample table holds around 550,000 distinct CDR3 sequences, of which approximately 25% were seen once. The ten top clones hold less than 15% of the sample. Source material: PBMCs. The receptors derive from a human donor in good health (CMV status not recorded). Some clones in this sample may be carry-over from other donors' samples.

This clonotype was observed many times. The chain combines TRBV7-6 with TRBJ1-5; TRBD1 matches 9 bases. This CDR3 is 15 amino acids long. With V trimmed by 4 bases and J by 5 bases, 6 bases remained unmatched. Germline V gene lookup returns CDR1 SGHVS and CDR2 FNYEAQ. The CDR3: CASSSWTGDHQPQHF. For the CDR3, the DNA is TGTGCCAGCAGCTCCTGGACAGGGGATCATCAGCCCCAGCATTTT.

This clonotype was recorded a few times. This chain links TRBV7-9 with TRBJ2-1; either TRBD1 or TRBD2 may fit D (5 bases each). V was pared by 0 bases and J by 5 bases, with 14 bases between. The CDR3 is 16 residues long. CDR1 SEHNR and CDR2 FQNEAQ come from the germline V gene (reference sequence). In nucleotides, the CDR3 is TGTGCCAGCAGCTTAGCGTTGGGACCAAGAAACAATGAGCAGTTCTTC. Translation: CASSLALGPRNNEQFF.

The CDR3 sequence: CASSLAPTGYEQYV. CDR3 DNA sequence: TGTGCCAGCAGCTTAGCTCCGACTGGCTACGAGCAGTACGTC. The chain is built from TRBV7-6 and TRBJ2-7; D gene uncertain. The V gene's germline CDR1 is SGHVS and CDR2 FNYEAQ. V was shortened by 0 bases and J by 3 bases, with 9 bases between the two germline ends. The CDR3 sequence is 14 residues long.

The V gene is TRBV12-3 or TRBV12-4, the J gene TRBJ1-5, with D possibly TRBD1 on 5 matching bases. V lost 5 bases and J 6 bases, leaving 20 bases between the germline ends. This CDR3 contains 16 residues. CDR3 loop: CASSEQGNGGGQPQHF. The CDR3 DNA reads as TGTGCCAGCAGTGAGCAAGGGAACGGGGGAGGTCAGCCCCAGCATTTT.

V usage is TRBV20-1 and J usage is TRBJ1-1; 7 nucleotides match TRBD1. Germline V gene data show CDR1 as DFQATT and CDR2 as SNEGSKA (reference sequence). This CDR3 has 14 amino acids. J gave up 10 bases and V 0 bases, and 11 bases lay outside the gene matches. Here the CDR3 DNA reads TGCAGTGCTAGAGATCAGGGGCAGGGGGAATCAGCTTTCTTT. Its translation: CSARDQGQGESAFF.

This clonotype was recorded many times. The junction does not match germline at one end; this may be a read error. This rearrangement joins TRBV7-2 to TRBJ2-1; 8 nucleotides agree with TRBD2. The CDR3 totals 16 residues. CDR1 is SGHTA, CDR2 FQGNSA, per germline. The CDR3 DNA follows: TGTGCCAGCAGCCTAGCCGGGACTAGGAGTTTCAATGAGCAGTTCTTC. Its protein product is CASSLAGTRSFNEQFF.

In its sample, this clonotype was seen a few times. V and J are TRBV27 and TRBJ2-1, with 7 bases matching TRBD1. The junction had 10 bases not matched to a gene; V was cut back by 6 bases and J by 2 bases. The CDR3 covers 16 residues. Germline CDR1 is MNHEY and CDR2 is SMNVEV (reference sequence). CDR3: CASRDLRGGAYNEQFF. The CDR3, as DNA: TGTGCCAGCAGAGACTTACGAGGGGGCGCCTACAATGAGCAGTTCTTC.

The chain joins TRBV12-3 or TRBV12-4 to TRBJ1-1; D uncertain. V was trimmed by 3 bases and J by 1 base, leaving 6 bases between them. The CDR3 is made up of 13 amino acids. The CDR3 loop reads CASSFMENTEAFF. In DNA form, the CDR3 reads TGTGCCAGCAGTTTCATGGAGAACACTGAAGCTTTCTTT.

The gene calls are TRBV4-3 and TRBJ2-3, with a possible D match to TRBD2 (6 bases). V was trimmed by 0 bases and J by 2 bases, leaving 12 bases between them. CDR3 length: 16 residues. Germline-derived CDR1 and CDR2 are LGHNA and YSLEER. CDR3 sequence reads: CASSQDSGSLTDTQYF. DNA of the CDR3: TGCGCCAGCAGCCAAGATAGCGGCAGCCTCACAGATACGCAGTATTTT.

The V call is TRBV19, the J call TRBJ2-2, with unresolved D. V was trimmed by 1 base and J by 4 bases, leaving 4 bases between them. Germline V gene data show CDR1 as LNHDA and CDR2 as SQIVND (reference sequence). This CDR3 has 13 amino acids. The CDR3 region has the DNA TGTGCCAGTAGTATAGTGGGCACCGGGGAGCTGTTTTTT. This codes for CASSIVGTGELFF.

This clonotype appeared many times. The rearrangement links TRBV7-6 to TRBJ2-5; D call uncertain. The V end lost 2 bases, the J end lost 5 bases, and 9 bases lay between the germline ends. CDR1 and CDR2 from the germline V gene are SGHVS and FNYEAQ. This CDR3 region has 13 residues. In DNA, the CDR3 is TGTGCCAGCAGCTTATACGGAAGTGAGACCCAGTACTTC. Its protein is CASSLYGSETQYF.

The chain links TRBV28 to TRBJ2-7; TRBD1 agrees at 10 bases. Germline V CDR1 and CDR2: MDHEN, SYDVKM. With 6 bases clipped from V and 4 bases from J, the junction kept 9 bases outside the gene matches. This CDR3 has 15 residues. This chain's CDR3 is CASRTGTGERYEQYF. The CDR3 nucleotides are TGTGCCAGCAGGACCGGGACAGGGGAAAGGTACGAGCAGTACTTC.

This clonotype was detected a few times. This rearrangement joins TRBV7-9 to TRBJ2-7; 10 bases line up with TRBD2. This CDR3 is 15 amino acids long. CDR1 and CDR2 (germline): SEHNR, FQNEAQ (reference sequence). V lost 6 bases and J lost 0; bases outside the gene matches: 5. CDR3 nucleotide sequence: TGTGCCAGCAGTTCTACTAGCGGGACCTCCTACGAGCAGTACTTC. Protein sequence: CASSSTSGTSYEQYF.

This clonotype has just a few counts. The CDR3 region has the DNA TGTGCCAGCAGCCCGACGAGTACAGGGGCTGGAAACACCATATATTTT. Residues: CASSPTSTGAGNTIYF. The J gene is TRBJ1-3, the V gene TRBV7-8; 7 bases map to TRBD1. This CDR3 has 16 amino acids. V lost 5 bases to trimming and J lost 2 bases; unmatched junction nucleotides: 9. Germline V gene lookup returns CDR1 SGHVS and CDR2 FQNEAQ.

This clonotype was found many times. The V call is TRBV25-1, the J call TRBJ1-5; the D gene is possibly TRBD1 (5 bases). Trimming took off 2 bases at V and 5 bases at J, with 19 bases between the two ends. This CDR3 is built from 17 residues. Looked up from germline, CDR1 is MGHDK and CDR2 is SYGVNS. The CDR3 protein is CASSEEEGLKAHQPQHF. Here the CDR3 DNA reads TGTGCCAGCAGTGAAGAGGAGGGACTGAAGGCCCATCAGCCCCAGCATTTT. Full variable domain (remainder filled in from reference TRBV25-1 and TRBJ1-5): EADIYQTPRYLVIGTGKKITLECSQTMGHDKMYWYQQDPGMELHLIHYSYGVNSTEKGDLSSESTVSRIRTEHFPLTLESARPSHTSQYLCASSEEEGLKAHQPQHFGDGTRLSIL.